Listed here are 16 T cell receptor beta chains from one sample, sequenced in a study of blood T cell repertoires in COVID-19. Sequencing was performed with immunoSEQ multiplex PCR; in TCRdb, only in-frame clones are kept and a portion is missing. The sample records more than 75,000 clones, around 80% being singletons. Material: peripheral blood. These receptors were taken from a human donor in a cohort sampled during active COVID-19.

The rearrangement joins TRBV2 to TRBJ1-6, with 7 bases that match TRBD1. The germline V gene encodes CDR1 SNHLY and CDR2 FYNNEI. J gave up 6 bases and V 9 bases, and 11 bases lay outside the gene matches. The CDR3 covers 15 residues. The CDR3 bases are TGTGCCAGTCATACCAACAGGGGATTTAATTCACCCCTCCACTTT. It codes for CASHTNRGFNSPLHF.

The chain combines TRBV2 with TRBJ2-7; 9 nucleotides align to TRBD1. The CDR3 has 15 amino acids. The germline gives CDR1 SNHLY, CDR2 FYNNEI. V shed 6 bases, J shed 3 bases, and the junction held 9 bases outside the gene matches. This chain's CDR3 is CASRQGQGGFYEQYF. CDR3 sequence (DNA): TGTGCCAGCAGACAGGGACAGGGAGGTTTCTACGAGCAGTACTTC.

The CDR3 DNA follows: TGTGCCAGCAGCTTAGGTTGGGGACAGGGCACAGATACGCAGTATTTT. It yields the protein CASSLGWGQGTDTQYF. The chain recombines TRBV7-8 with TRBJ2-3; TRBD1 agrees at 8 bases. Germline V gives CDR1 SGHVS, CDR2 FQNEAQ. The trim removed 1 base at V and 1 base at J, leaving 4 bases unmatched. The CDR3 is made up of 16 amino acids.

The V gene is TRBV12-3 or TRBV12-4, the J gene TRBJ2-4; D might be TRBD2 (6 bases). Trimming took off 5 bases at V and 3 bases at J, with 8 bases between the two ends. The CDR3 contains 13 residues. The CDR3 is CASSPGGKNIQYF. The CDR3 nucleotides are TGTGCCAGCAGTCCCGGGGGCAAAAACATTCAGTACTTC.

V and J are TRBV5-1 and TRBJ1-5; D unclear. Trimming shortened V by 4 bases and J by 4 bases, and 15 bases separated the two germline ends. Germline loops: CDR1 SGHRS, CDR2 YFSETQ. The CDR3 contains 15 residues. The CDR3 region is CASSPTPQDNQPQHF. The CDR3 coding sequence is TGCGCCAGCAGCCCCACCCCGCAGGATAATCAGCCCCAGCATTTT.

The chain is built from TRBV5-5 and TRBJ2-7; D might be TRBD1 (6 bases). Trimming removed 6 bases at V and 2 bases at J, with 12 bases between. CDR1 and CDR2 from the germline V gene are SGHKS and YYEKEE (reference sequence). The CDR3 spans 13 residues. CDR3 nucleotide sequence: TGTGCCAGCACCCGACAGGTAACCTACGAGCAGTACTTC. Residues: CASTRQVTYEQYF. The full variable domain, in which reference TRBV5-5 and TRBJ2-7 provide the parts outside the CDR3, is DAGVTQSPTHLIKTRGQQVTLRCSPISGHKSVSWYQQVLGQGPQFIFQYYEKEERGRGNFPDRFSARQFPNYSSELNVNALLLGDSALYLCASTRQVTYEQYFGPGTRLTVT.

This chain uses TRBV12-5 with TRBJ1-2, with TRBD1 as a possible D gene (5 bases). The CDR3 has 13 amino acids. V lost 1 base and J lost 7, with 10 bases in between. Germline CDR1 LGHNT, CDR2 FRNRAP. DNA for the CDR3: TGTGCTAGTGGTTTGGGACAGCTGGGTGGCTACACCTTC. Amino acid sequence: CASGLGQLGGYTF.

V usage is TRBV19 and J usage is TRBJ1-3; D may be TRBD1 (6 bases). Trimming took 3 bases from V and 2 from J, leaving 8 bases between them. This CDR3 is 14 amino acids long. Per germline, CDR1 LNHDA and CDR2 SQIVND (reference sequence). DNA for the CDR3: TGTGCCAGTAGTATTGCAGGGGCTGGAAACACCATATATTTT. It is translated as CASSIAGAGNTIYF.

This chain joins TRBV7-2 and TRBJ2-7; 8 nucleotides match TRBD1. V lost 4 bases, J lost 3 bases, and 20 bases stayed unmatched. Germline loops: CDR1 SGHTA, CDR2 FQGNSA. The CDR3 contains 19 residues. DNA for the CDR3: TGTGCCAGCAGCTCCCTCCAGGAAGGGGACAGGCATAGGGGCTACGAGCAGTACTTC. Encoded protein: CASSSLQEGDRHRGYEQYF.

The CDR3 DNA is TGTGCCAGCAGCCTCGGGGGGGTATCCTACGAGCAGTACTTC. It codes for CASSLGGVSYEQYF. The rearrangement joins TRBV3-1 (or the pseudogene TRBV3-2) to TRBJ2-7; 8 bases are shared with TRBD2. The J segment lost 1 base and the V segment lost 4 bases, leaving 3 bases of the junction unmatched. This CDR3 comprises 14 residues. The germline CDR1 and CDR2 sequences are LGHDT and YNNKEL (reference sequence).

The V call is TRBV7-9, the J call TRBJ2-3; 8 bases are a match to TRBD2. CDR3 length: 14 residues. CDR1 SEHNR and CDR2 FQNEAQ come from the germline V gene (reference sequence). The J segment lost 3 bases and the V segment lost 5 bases, leaving 4 bases of the junction unmatched. The CDR3 reads CASSGTSSTDTQYF. The DNA of the CDR3 is TGTGCCAGCAGCGGGACTAGTTCGACAGATACGCAGTATTTT.

Comment on this clone: At one of its ends the junction is not consistent with the germline gene, which may arise from a read error. The rearrangement uses TRBV15 and TRBJ2-3; D not resolved. This CDR3 has 13 residues. Germline lookup yields CDR1 LNHNV and CDR2 YYDKDF (reference sequence). CDR3 protein: CATSRDSTDTQYF. The CDR3 DNA reads as TGTGCCACCAGCAGAGATAGCACGGATACGCAGTATTTT.

The chain links TRBV9 to TRBJ1-1; TRBD1 matches at 8 bases. Germline trimming cut 3 bases from V and 1 base from J; bases unmatched to any gene: 2. The CDR3 consists of 14 residues. Germline V gives CDR1 SGDLS, CDR2 YYNGEE. As DNA, the CDR3 is TGTGCCAGCAGCGCCACAGGGGGGAACACTGAAGCTTTCTTT. Translated: CASSATGGNTEAFF.

J is TRBJ2-7 and V is TRBV9; 7 nucleotides agree with TRBD1. The CDR3 has 14 residues. Germline V lookup: CDR1 SGDLS, CDR2 YYNGEE. V gave up 4 bases and J gave up 4 bases; unmatched junction bases: 8. The CDR3: CASSLRDRSYEQYF. The CDR3 nucleotides read TGTGCCAGCAGCTTACGGGACAGAAGTTACGAGCAGTACTTC.

This chain connects TRBV27 to TRBJ2-7; 11 nucleotides match TRBD1. The CDR3 loop spans 15 amino acids. Germline CDR1 MNHEY, CDR2 SMNVEV (reference sequence). Unmatched junction bases numbered 2, after V lost 4 bases and J lost 0 bases. The CDR3 nucleotides read TGTGCCAGCAGTTATGGGACAGGGGGCTCCTACGAGCAGTACTTC. Translated: CASSYGTGGSYEQYF.

The V and J genes are TRBV3-1 (or the pseudogene TRBV3-2) and TRBJ2-1, with 9 nucleotides matching TRBD1. This CDR3 spans 14 amino acids. The germline CDR1 and CDR2 sequences are LGHDT and YNNKEL (reference sequence). V shed 1 base, J shed 9 bases, and the junction held 4 bases outside the gene matches. The CDR3 bases are TGTGCCAGCAGCCAAGGTACAGGGGGCAGTGAGCAGTTCTTC. It specifies CASSQGTGGSEQFF.